These 17 T cell receptor beta chains were sequenced from one sample in a study of CD8 T cells in ankylosing spondylitis. Study-level findings and limits: One TCR beta motif, made up of fewer than 10 highly homologous variants, appeared characteristic of ankylosing spondylitis blood.

A single record per CDR3 protein comes from TCRdb applying MiXCR to the 5' RACE reads. The sample yields fewer than 400,000 distinct CDR3 sequences, approximately 20% seen once. No cognate antigen is known for these TCRs. What was sequenced was blood, either unsorted or a sorted T cell fraction (not recorded which). Receptor source: a male donor with ankylosing spondylitis.

The chain recombines TRBV7-2 with TRBJ1-6, with D possibly TRBD1 on 5 matching bases. V was clipped by 6 bases and J by 6 bases, with 12 bases between them. The V gene's germline CDR1 is SGHTA and CDR2 FQGNSA. This CDR3 comprises 14 residues. The CDR3 region is CASSLQASNSPLHF. The DNA of the CDR3 is TGTGCCAGCAGTCTACAGGCGTCTAATTCACCCCTCCACTTT.

The chain joins TRBV14 to TRBJ2-2, with D unresolved. Between the trimmed V and J ends, which lost 0 bases and 6 bases, there was a span of 8 bases. The germline V gene has CDR1 SGHDN and CDR2 FVKESK. The CDR3 totals 14 residues. The CDR3 DNA reads TGTGCCAGCAGCCAAGAGGATGGGGCCGGGGAGCTGTTTTTT. Translation gives CASSQEDGAGELFF.

V and J are TRBV5-4 and TRBJ2-1, with TRBD2 identical over 11 bases. V lost 3 bases, J lost 9 bases, and 8 bases stayed unmatched. The CDR3 contains 15 residues. Germline V gives CDR1 SGHNT, CDR2 YYREEE (reference sequence). CDR3 amino acids: CASSSQLAGVIEQFF. CDR3 bases: TGTGCCAGCAGCTCTCAACTAGCGGGAGTGATTGAGCAGTTCTTC.

V usage is TRBV15 and J usage is TRBJ1-5; 7 bases match TRBD1. This CDR3 region has 19 residues. The J segment lost 6 bases and the V segment lost 5 bases, leaving 22 bases of the junction unmatched. The germline gives CDR1 LNHNV, CDR2 YYDKDF (reference sequence). The CDR3 is CATSSQSGTVLLPGQPQHF. CDR3 nucleotide sequence: TGTGCCACCAGCTCCCAATCCGGGACAGTGTTATTGCCGGGTCAGCCCCAGCATTTT.

This clonotype was detected only a few times. The chain couples TRBV20-1 to TRBJ2-7; possibly TRBD1 for D (5 bases). The V end lost 6 bases, the J end lost 5 bases, and 11 bases lay between the germline ends. Germline CDR1 DFQATT, CDR2 SNEGSKA (reference sequence). The CDR3 has 11 amino acids. CDR3 coding DNA: TGCAGTGCCCAGGGCCAGGACGAGCAGTACTTC. Translated: CSAQGQDEQYF.

This clonotype has just a few counts. The gene calls are TRBV5-1 and TRBJ2-5; no definite D call. There are 13 residues in the CDR3. CDR1 and CDR2 from the germline V gene are SGHRS and YFSETQ. V was pared by 3 bases and J by 5 bases, with 11 bases between. The DNA of the CDR3 is TGCGCCAGCAGCTCCTTGGGGATGGAGACCCAGTACTTC. This codes for CASSSLGMETQYF.

The chain recombines TRBV29-1 with TRBJ2-3; D may correspond to TRBD1 or TRBD2 (5 bases each). This CDR3 is 10 amino acids long. The V gene lost 4 bases and the J gene lost 6 bases, with 5 bases spanning the gap. Germline lookup yields CDR1 SQVTM and CDR2 ANQGSEA. CDR3 DNA: TGCAGCGTTGGGGGGGATACGCAGTATTTT. It translates to CSVGGDTQYF.

This clonotype was observed a handful of times. The V and J genes are TRBV5-1 and TRBJ2-3; 12 nucleotides align to TRBD2. Germline loops: CDR1 SGHRS, CDR2 YFSETQ. This CDR3 is 17 amino acids long. V gave up 2 bases and J gave up 3 bases; unmatched junction bases: 7. The CDR3 loop reads CASSLKTSGRGTDTQYF. Here the CDR3 DNA reads TGCGCCAGCAGCTTAAAGACTAGCGGGAGAGGTACAGATACGCAGTATTTT.

This clonotype turned up a few times. The CDR3 DNA follows: TGTGCCAGCAGCTTTTTCCTCTCAGGGGGCGAGCAGTACTTC. Amino acid sequence: CASSFFLSGGEQYF. The chain has TRBV7-8 and TRBJ2-7; TRBD1 agrees at 7 bases. This CDR3 spans 14 amino acids. V trimming: 3 bases; J trimming: 6 bases; junction bases outside the gene matches: 8. Germline V gene lookup returns CDR1 SGHVS and CDR2 FQNEAQ.

The chain has TRBV28 and TRBJ2-1, with a tentative D call TRBD2 (5 bases). Trimming removed 8 bases at V and 6 bases at J, with 17 bases between. The germline CDR1 and CDR2 sequences are MDHEN and SYDVKM. This CDR3 has 14 residues. The CDR3 coding sequence is TGTGCCAGCCAAGGGAGCCTGGGAGTCAATGAGCAGTTCTTC. It specifies CASQGSLGVNEQFF. Filled out from reference TRBV28 and TRBJ2-1, the complete variable domain reads DVKVTQSSRYLVKRTGEKVFLECVQDMDHENMFWYRQDPGLGLRLIYFSYDVKMKEKGDIPEGYSVSREKKERFSLILESASTNQTSMYLCASQGSLGVNEQFFGPGTRLTVL.

Only a few counts were recorded for this clonotype. J is TRBJ2-3 and V is TRBV5-1; 8 nucleotides line up with TRBD2. CDR1 and CDR2 from the germline V gene are SGHRS and YFSETQ. The V segment lost 4 bases and the J segment 4 bases; nucleotides outside the gene matches: 11. This CDR3 contains 16 residues. The CDR3 reads CASSANPTGGADTQYF. CDR3 nucleotide sequence: TGCGCCAGCAGCGCCAATCCCACGGGAGGGGCAGATACGCAGTATTTT.

This clonotype showed up just a few times. The rearrangement links TRBV6-5 to TRBJ2-3, with TRBD2 identical over 7 bases. This CDR3 contains 16 residues. The germline V gene encodes CDR1 MNHEY and CDR2 SVGAGI. V lost 2 bases and J lost 2; bases outside the gene matches: 7. The CDR3 is CASSYGRRGSTDTQYF. Here the CDR3 DNA reads TGTGCCAGCAGTTACGGGAGGCGGGGGTCCACAGATACGCAGTATTTT.

This rearrangement joins TRBV10-3 to TRBJ2-3, with 10 nucleotides matching TRBD1. The germline gives CDR1 ENHRY, CDR2 SYGVKD. Trimming cost V 11 bases and J 6 bases; bases outside gene matches: 5. This CDR3 comprises 12 residues. The CDR3 nucleotides read TGTGCCTACGGGACAGGGGACGATACGCAGTATTTT. This encodes CAYGTGDDTQYF.

This clonotype has just a few counts. The rearrangement uses TRBV3-1 and TRBJ1-1; 7 nucleotides align to TRBD1. The CDR3 spans 13 residues. Looked up from germline, CDR1 is LGHDT and CDR2 is YNNKEL (reference sequence). With 1 base clipped from V and 12 bases from J, the junction kept 8 bases outside the gene matches. The CDR3 here is CASSQGVGQVTFF. DNA of the CDR3: TGTGCCAGCAGCCAAGGGGTTGGACAGGTTACTTTCTTT.

The chain recombines TRBV27 with TRBJ1-2, with 8 nucleotides matching TRBD1. The CDR3 runs to 13 residues. The V segment lost 3 bases and the J segment 5 bases; nucleotides outside the gene matches: 2. Germline CDR1 and CDR2: MNHEY and SMNVEV (reference sequence). In DNA form, the CDR3 reads TGTGCCAGCAGTTTGGGACAGGCTTATGGCTACACCTTC. It translates to CASSLGQAYGYTF.

This clonotype was seen a few times. This chain links TRBV4-1 with TRBJ2-7; maybe TRBD2 (5 bases). The CDR3 is made up of 16 amino acids. CDR1 is MGHRA and CDR2 is YSYEKL in the germline V gene. Trimming took off 3 bases at V and 5 bases at J, with 20 bases between the two ends. Here the CDR3 DNA reads TGCGCCAGCAGCCAGGAATCTAGCCGTCGGTTGGACGAGCAGTACTTC. Amino acids: CASSQESSRRLDEQYF.

This rearrangement joins TRBV5-1 to TRBJ1-6, with TRBD1 as a possible D gene (5 bases). Trimming shortened V by 2 bases and J by 10 bases, and 13 bases separated the two germline ends. Germline CDR1 is SGHRS and CDR2 is YFSETQ. CDR3 length: 14 residues. Here the CDR3 reads CASSFEGSYSPLHF. The CDR3 DNA sequence: TGCGCCAGCAGCTTCGAGGGGTCTTACTCACCCCTCCACTTT.